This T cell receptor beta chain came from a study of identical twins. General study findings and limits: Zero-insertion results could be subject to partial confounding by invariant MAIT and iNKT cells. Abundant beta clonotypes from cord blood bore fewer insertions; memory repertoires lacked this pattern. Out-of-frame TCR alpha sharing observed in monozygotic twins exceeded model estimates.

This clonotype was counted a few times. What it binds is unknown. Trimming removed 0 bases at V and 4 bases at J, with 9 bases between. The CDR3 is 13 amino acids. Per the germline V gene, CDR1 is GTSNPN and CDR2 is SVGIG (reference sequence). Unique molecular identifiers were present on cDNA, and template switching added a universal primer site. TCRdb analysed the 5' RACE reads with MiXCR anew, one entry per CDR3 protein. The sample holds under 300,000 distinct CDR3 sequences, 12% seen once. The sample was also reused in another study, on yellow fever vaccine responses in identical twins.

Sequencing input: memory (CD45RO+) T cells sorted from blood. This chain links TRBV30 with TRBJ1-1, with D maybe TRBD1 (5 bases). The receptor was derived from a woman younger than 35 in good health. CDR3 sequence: CAWSVSGGTEAFF. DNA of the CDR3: TGTGCCTGGAGTGTAAGCGGGGGCACTGAAGCTTTCTTT.